One and the same sample provided the 5 T cell receptor beta chains below, sequenced in a study of blood T cell repertoires in COVID-19. Using immunoSEQ multiplex PCR, the repertoire was profiled, and TCRdb retains in-frame clones only, with some absent. This table holds about 280,000 clones, roughly 80% found once. Sequencing input: PBMCs or T cells enriched from blood (not recorded which). Source of these receptors: a man aged 40-49 years who had been exposed to COVID-19.

The chain combines TRBV27 with TRBJ1-2; TRBD1 matches at 9 bases. With 0 bases clipped from V and 5 bases from J, the junction kept 13 bases outside the gene matches. The CDR3 runs to 18 residues. Per germline, CDR1 MNHEY and CDR2 SMNVEV (reference sequence). CDR3 sequence reads: CASSLSGGTGRGGYGYTF. CDR3 nucleotide sequence: TGTGCCAGCAGTTTATCTGGGGGGACAGGGCGAGGGGGATATGGCTACACCTTC.

The CDR3 DNA follows: TGTGCCAGTAGTATTTCAGGGGTAGGTTCTGGGGCCAACGTCCTGACTTTC. It encodes CASSISGVGSGANVLTF. The chain joins TRBV19 to TRBJ2-6, with D possibly TRBD1 on 6 matching bases. Trimming removed 3 bases from V and 1 base from J, with 13 bases in between. From germline, CDR1 is LNHDA and CDR2 SQIVND (reference sequence). There are 17 residues in the CDR3.

The V and J genes are TRBV2 and TRBJ2-6, with D maybe TRBD2 (6 bases). V gave up 3 bases and J gave up 2 bases, with 14 bases separating them. The germline CDR1 and CDR2 sequences are SNHLY and FYNNEI. This CDR3 is 17 amino acids long. This CDR3 reads CASSETPGGAGANVLTF. DNA for the CDR3: TGTGCCAGCAGTGAGACACCCGGGGGAGCTGGGGCCAACGTCCTGACTTTC.

V gene TRBV13 combines with J gene TRBJ2-2; D is uncertain. Germline CDR1 PRHDT, CDR2 FYEKMQ (reference sequence). The V gene lost 2 bases and the J gene lost 3 bases, with 7 bases spanning the gap. The CDR3 spans 14 residues. DNA for the CDR3: TGTGCCAGCAGCTTACGGGTGGACACCGGGGAGCTGTTTTTT. This sequence encodes CASSLRVDTGELFF.

V usage is TRBV5-4 and J usage is TRBJ1-6, with 8 nucleotides matching TRBD1. The CDR3 is 15 amino acids. Germline V gives CDR1 SGHNT, CDR2 YYREEE (reference sequence). V trimming: 2 bases; J trimming: 7 bases; junction bases outside the gene matches: 5. DNA for the CDR3: TGTGCCAGCAGCTTTGGCAGGGGGCAGAATTCACCCCTCCACTTT. The encoded protein is CASSFGRGQNSPLHF.